This TCR beta chain was captured in a study of shared clonotypes between healthy human individuals. The study, taken as a whole, reports: Non-shared clonotypes had lower generation probabilities than those shared by all four donors.

CD8 cells regarded as naive lacked CD45RO, were positively chosen for CCR7, and omitted terminally differentiated effector memory CD45RA+ cells. Several immunoSEQ 96-well plates shared each subset's DNA, each plate a replicate. Profiled with immunoSEQ multiplex PCR; TCRdb holds only in-frame clones, not every one. The table records about 700,000 clones, roughly nine tenths of them present only once. The CDR3 length is 13 residues. Deletions cut 4 bases from V and 6 bases from J, with 9 bases between. Germline assignment: CDR1 LNHDA and CDR2 SQIVND (reference sequence). This clone was observed a single time. The antigen remains undetermined.

The chain uses TRBV19 and TRBJ2-2; D gene ambiguous. Sequenced input: naive CD8+ T cells sorted from blood. This TCR came from a man aged 25-45 years in good health. Written as DNA, the CDR3 is TGTGCCAGTAGTACTTATTCTCCCGGGGAGCTGTTTTTT. It codes for CASSTYSPGELFF.